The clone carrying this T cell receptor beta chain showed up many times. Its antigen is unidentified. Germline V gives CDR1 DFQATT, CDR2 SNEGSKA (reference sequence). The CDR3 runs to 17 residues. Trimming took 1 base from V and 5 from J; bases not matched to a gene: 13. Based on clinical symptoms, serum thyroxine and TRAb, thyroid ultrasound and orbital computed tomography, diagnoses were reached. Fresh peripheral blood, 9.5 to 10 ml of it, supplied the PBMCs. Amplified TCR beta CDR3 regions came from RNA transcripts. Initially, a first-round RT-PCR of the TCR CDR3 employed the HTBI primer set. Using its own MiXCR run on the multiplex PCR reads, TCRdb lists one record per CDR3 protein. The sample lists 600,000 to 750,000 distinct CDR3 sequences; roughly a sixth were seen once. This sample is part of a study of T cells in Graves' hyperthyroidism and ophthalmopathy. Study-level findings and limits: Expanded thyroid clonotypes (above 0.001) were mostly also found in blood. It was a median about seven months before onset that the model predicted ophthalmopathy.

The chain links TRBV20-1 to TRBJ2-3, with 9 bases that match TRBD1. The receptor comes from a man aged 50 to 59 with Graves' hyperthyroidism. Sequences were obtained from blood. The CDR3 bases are TGCAGTGCTAGAGGCCAAAACACGGGACAGGGCGGAGATACGCAGTATTTT. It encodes CSARGQNTGQGGDTQYF.